A selection of T cell receptor beta chains follows, all from one sample in a study of T cells in tuberculosis. The repertoire was sequenced with immunoSEQ multiplex PCR; TCRdb's copy has only in-frame clones and lacks some. The sample consists of around 26,000 clones, around 95% of them appearing once. Specimen: PBMCs. These receptors came from a donor between 10 and 35 years old with latent tuberculosis or without tuberculosis infection. The CDR3 runs from the conserved cysteine through the conserved F or W. D genes are given only for firm matches.

TRBJ1-2	TRBD1	TRBV18	TGTGCCAGCTCACCAATCCTTGGACAGGGAGACTATGGCTACACCTTC	CASSPILGQGDYGYTF
TRBJ1-1	TRBD1	TRBV6-5	TGTGCCAGCAACGAACAGGGGCCGAACACTGAAGCTTTCTTT	CASNEQGPNTEAFF
TRBJ1-5	TRBD1	TRBV5-1	TGCGCCAGCAGCTTGGGGGCAGGGGGGTCCAATCAGCCCCAGCATTTT	CASSLGAGGSNQPQHF
TRBJ1-1	-	TRBV14	TGTGCCAGCAGCCAAGGCCCCCGGGCTTTCTTT	CASSQGPRAFF
TRBJ2-2	-	TRBV27	TGTGCCAGCAGTTTGGAGGGAAACCCGAACACCGGGGAGCTGTTTTTT	CASSLEGNPNTGELFF
TRBJ1-6	-	TRBV14	TGTGCCAGCAGCCAAGGGACAACGAATTCACCCCTCCACTTT	CASSQGTTNSPLHF
TRBJ1-5	-	TRBV4-1	TGCGCCAGCAGTCCCCATATTACAGGGATCCAGCCCCAGCATTTT	CASSPHITGIQPQHF
TRBJ1-4	-	TRBV30	TGTGCCTGGAGTGAGGATGGGCATCGGGAAAAACTGTTTTTT	CAWSEDGHREKLFF
TRBJ2-3	TRBD1	TRBV6-1	TGTGCCAGCAGCGGACAGGTAGGCCCAGATACGCAGTATTTT	CASSGQVGPDTQYF
TRBJ1-5	-	TRBV11-2	TGTGCCAGCAGCTTAGGGGGGGACCCTGTTCAGCCCCAGCATTTT	CASSLGGDPVQPQHF
TRBJ1-3	TRBD1	TRBV19	TGTGCCAGTAGCCAAGGACAGGGTACTGGAAACACCATATATTTT	CASSQGQGTGNTIYF
TRBJ1-1	TRBD1	TRBV4-1	TGCGCCAGCAGCCAGCCGGGACAGATGAACACTGAAGCTTTCTTT	CASSQPGQMNTEAFF
TRBJ2-7	-	TRBV5-1	TGCGCCAGCAGCCAAGGGGGTTACCTCTCCTACGAGCAGTACTTC	CASSQGGYLSYEQYF
TRBJ1-5	-	TRBV9	TGTGCCAGCAGTCTCGGGGGGGCGGGTCAGCCCCAGCATTTT	CASSLGGAGQPQHF
TRBJ2-7	-	TRBV12-5	TGTGCTAGTGGTTTGTTCCGGCAGGGGTCCTACGAGCAGTACTTC	CASGLFRQGSYEQYF
TRBJ2-2	TRBD2	TRBV5-6	TGTGCCAGCAGCTTTAGCGGGGGGGCGAACACCGGGGAGCTGTTTTTT	CASSFSGGANTGELFF
TRBJ2-3	TRBD2	TRBV11-2	TGTGCCAGCAGCTCAAGACTTGGTCAGCGGGGGAGCACAGATACGCAGTATTTT	CASSSRLGQRGSTDTQYF
TRBJ1-2	-	TRBV6-9	TGTGCCAGCACCCGGGGAGACGGCTACACCTTC	CASTRGDGYTF
TRBJ2-4	TRBD2	TRBV27	TGTGCCAGCAGTGGGCTTGGGGGGGTGCTGTACTTC	CASSGLGGVLYF
TRBJ1-5	-	TRBV6-5	TGTGCCAGCAGTATCAGGGGAGGGCAGCCCCAGCATTTT	CASSIRGGQPQHF
TRBJ1-1	-	TRBV18	TGTGCCAGCTCACTTTTAACAGAGAACACTGAAGCTTTCTTT	CASSLLTENTEAFF
TRBJ2-3	-	TRBV5-4	TGTGCCAGCAGCTTGGGAACTCCAGCGACAGATACGCAGTATTTT	CASSLGTPATDTQYF
TRBJ1-2	-	TRBV19	TGTGCCACCACAAGATCTTCTAACTATGGCTACACCTTC	CATTRSSNYGYTF
TRBJ2-4	-	TRBV9	TGTGCCAGCAGCGAGCTACAGGGAACCAAAAACATTCAGTACTTC	CASSELQGTKNIQYF
TRBJ2-1	-	TRBV9	TGTGCCAGCAGCGTAGCTTCTAGCCCCTACAATGAGCAGTTCTTC	CASSVASSPYNEQFF
TRBJ2-7	-	TRBV10-3	TGTGCCATCAGTGATTTCGGGAGCCACGAGCAGTACTTC	CAISDFGSHEQYF
TRBJ1-1	-	TRBV11-2	TGTGCCAGCAGCCGAGGACAGAACACTGAAGCTTTCTTT	CASSRGQNTEAFF
TRBJ2-7	-	TRBV5-6	TGTGCCAGCAGCCCCTTTTGGGGAGCGGACTACGAGCAGTACTTC	CASSPFWGADYEQYF
TRBJ1-4	TRBD1	TRBV25-1	TGTGCCAGCAGTGAATCACGACAGGGCAATGAAAAACTGTTTTTT	CASSESRQGNEKLFF
TRBJ2-6	-	TRBV6-1	TGTGCCAGCAGCGCGACAGGATCTGGGGCCAACGTCCTGACTTTC	CASSATGSGANVLTF
TRBJ1-1	TRBD1	TRBV10-3	TGTGCCATCAGTGAGTTTGGACAGGGAACCACTGAAGCTTTCTTT	CAISEFGQGTTEAFF
TRBJ2-3	TRBD1	TRBV6-1	TGTGCCAGCAGTGCAGCCAGGGGGGATACGCAGTATTTT	CASSAARGDTQYF
TRBJ1-5	-	TRBV5-1	TGCGCCAGCAGCCTCCTAAGCGGGCAGCCCCAGCATTTT	CASSLLSGQPQHF
TRBJ2-1	-	TRBV9	TGTGCCAGCAGCGTCGCCGGGGCCGGGGGCAATGAGCAGTTCTTC	CASSVAGAGGNEQFF
TRBJ2-3	TRBD2	TRBV7-2	TGTGCCAGCAGTCCTTCTAGCGGGGGGACCGGTACGCAGTATTTT	CASSPSSGGTGTQYF
TRBJ2-7	-	TRBV19	TGTGCCAGTAGTATAACTTTCGGCAGGGACTACGAGCAGTACTTC	CASSITFGRDYEQYF
TRBJ1-1	-	TRBV2	TGTGCCAGCAGTCGTCAGGGTCCCTTGAACACTGAAGCTTTCTTT	CASSRQGPLNTEAFF
TRBJ2-1	-	TRBV7-2	TGTGCCAGCAGCCCCGGGACTGCTCAGTTCTTC	CASSPGTAQFF
TRBJ1-1	-	TRBV9	TGTGCCAGCAGCGTAGCCCAGGGGACTGAAGCTTTCTTT	CASSVAQGTEAFF
TRBJ2-3	-	TRBV30	TGTGCCTGGAGTGTCGGCGGGGCCGGCACAGATACGCAGTATTTT	CAWSVGGAGTDTQYF
TRBJ1-3	-	TRBV5-1	TGCGCCAGCAGCTTGGGCGGCTCTGGAAACACCATATATTTT	CASSLGGSGNTIYF
TRBJ2-1	-	TRBV29-1	TGCAGCGCCGGCGGATGGCCCGGCAATGAGCAGTTCTTC	CSAGGWPGNEQFF
TRBJ2-3	-	TRBV21-1	TGTGCCAGCAGCAAAGAACGGACAAGAAGCACAGATACGCAGTATTTT	CASSKERTRSTDTQYF
TRBJ1-6	-	TRBV15	TGTGCCACCAGCAGAGATGGGGGGGCCTCACCCCTCCACTTT	CATSRDGGASPLHF
TRBJ1-1	TRBD1	TRBV10-3	TGTGCCATCAGGGATTCGACAGGGATGAACACTGAAGCTTTCTTT	CAIRDSTGMNTEAFF
TRBJ1-1	-	TRBV27	TGTGCCAGCAGTAGATATACGGGAGTCACTGAAGCTTTCTTT	CASSRYTGVTEAFF
TRBJ2-3	TRBD2	TRBV5-1	TGCGCCAGCAGCTTGGAACTAGCGGGGGGGCAAGATACGCAGTATTTT	CASSLELAGGQDTQYF
TRBJ1-6	TRBD1	TRBV18	TGTGCCAGCTCACCATACGGGACAGATAATTCACCCCTCCACTTT	CASSPYGTDNSPLHF
TRBJ1-2	TRBD1	TRBV4-1	TGCGCCAGCAGCCACACCTTCCGGGACAGGGCTGGCTACACCTTC	CASSHTFRDRAGYTF
TRBJ1-4	TRBD1	TRBV5-6	TGTGCCAGCAGCTGGGGGACAGGAGTAAAACTGTTTTTT	CASSWGTGVKLFF
TRBJ2-5	TRBD1	TRBV5-6	TGTGCCAGCAGCTCACCCGTTGGACAGGGGGCGGCCCAAGAGACCCAGTACTTC	CASSSPVGQGAAQETQYF
TRBJ2-5	TRBD1	TRBV5-6	TGTGCCAGCAGCCGGGCGGGGACAGGGGAGACCCAGTACTTC	CASSRAGTGETQYF
TRBJ2-3	-	TRBV15	TGTGCCACCAGCAGAGATCGGGGAACAGATACGCAGTATTTT	CATSRDRGTDTQYF
TRBJ2-1	-	TRBV5-4	TGTGCCAGCAGCTCAGGGTTACTAGCTGGCAATGAGCAGTTCTTC	CASSSGLLAGNEQFF
TRBJ1-1	-	TRBV29-1	TGCAGCTCATTAAGGGGAAACACTGAAGCTTTCTTT	CSSLRGNTEAFF
TRBJ1-1	-	TRBV5-6	TGTGCCAGCAGCCACCTGGGAGGGACTGAAGCTTTCTTT	CASSHLGGTEAFF
TRBJ2-1	TRBD2	TRBV6-4	TGTGCCAGCAGTGACTCCGCGCGGGGGGATTACAATGAGCAGTTCTTC	CASSDSARGDYNEQFF
TRBJ2-1	TRBD2	TRBV9	TGTGCCAGCAGGGGGACTAGCGAATCCTACAATGAGCAGTTCTTC	CASRGTSESYNEQFF
TRBJ2-2	-	TRBV6-5	TGTGCCAGCAGACGACAGGATCTGTGGACCGGGGAGCTGTTTTTT	CASRRQDLWTGELFF
TRBJ2-5	-	TRBV10-3	TGTGCCATCAAGAAGACAGACAAGGAAGAGACCCAGTACTTC	CAIKKTDKEETQYF